One sample yielded the 31 T cell receptor beta chains listed below, sequenced in a study of T cell repertoires in cytomegalovirus infection. MiXCR, applied by TCRdb to the reads, yields one record per CDR3 protein. The sample contains roughly 300,000 distinct CDR3 sequences, 25% of which appear only once. The material sequenced was PBMCs. Receptor source: a human donor in good health (CMV status not recorded). Some clones in this sample may be carry-over from other donors' samples.

The chain links TRBV6-2 or TRBV6-3 to TRBJ1-5; D is possibly TRBD1 (5 bases). Between the trimmed V and J ends, which lost 8 bases and 3 bases, there was a span of 11 bases. The CDR3 has 13 residues. In germline, CDR1 is MNHEY, CDR2 SVGEGT. Here the CDR3 DNA reads TGTGCCAGCGCCAGGGTTGACAATCAGCCCCAGCATTTT. Translated, it gives CASARVDNQPQHF.

The chain combines TRBV3-1 with TRBJ2-1; D unresolved. Per the germline V gene, CDR1 is LGHDT and CDR2 is YNNKEL (reference sequence). The CDR3 covers 15 residues. Trimming cost V 4 bases and J 6 bases, with 16 bases left between them. CDR3 nucleotide sequence: TGTGCCAGCAGCCTTGCCCCGGTGCAGATCAATGAGCAGTTCTTC. This encodes CASSLAPVQINEQFF.

This clonotype has at least ten counts. The genes are TRBV20-1 and TRBJ1-3; D is unclear. V was shortened by 0 bases and J by 0 bases, with 9 bases between the two germline ends. The germline gives CDR1 DFQATT, CDR2 SNEGSKA (reference sequence). The CDR3 is 15 amino acids. The CDR3 bases are TGCAGTGCTAGAGACCTACTGAGCTCTGGAAACACCATATATTTT. Its translation is CSARDLLSSGNTIYF.

There are a few counts of this clonotype. This sequence joins TRBV12-3 or TRBV12-4 and TRBJ1-1; 7 nucleotides line up with TRBD1. With V trimmed by 0 bases and J by 3 bases, 4 bases remained unmatched. This CDR3 has 15 residues. In nucleotides, the CDR3 is TGTGCCAGCAGTTTAGCACCAGGGGGGTACACTGAAGCTTTCTTT. It is translated as CASSLAPGGYTEAFF.

This clonotype was observed a handful of times. The chain recombines TRBV10-3 with TRBJ1-1, with D unresolved. Per the germline V gene, CDR1 is ENHRY and CDR2 is SYGVKD. The germline V and J ends were trimmed by 6 bases and 1 base, with 12 bases remaining between them. The CDR3 spans 14 residues. CDR3 nucleotides: TGTGCCATCAGCCAAACCTACACGAACACTGAAGCTTTCTTT. Translated: CAISQTYTNTEAFF.

The table lists this clonotype with a count of one. The chain uses TRBV14 and TRBJ1-1; 10 nucleotides line up with TRBD1. This CDR3 contains 17 residues. After removal of 3 bases from V and 0 bases from J, the junction contained 7 bases not matched to a gene. Germline V lookup: CDR1 SGHDN, CDR2 FVKESK. The CDR3 here is CASSHDRGPLLNTEAFF. The CDR3 DNA is TGTGCCAGCAGCCACGACAGGGGGCCCCTCTTGAACACTGAAGCTTTCTTT.

This chain joins TRBV2 and TRBJ2-5, with no clear D. The V gene lost 5 bases and the J gene lost 5 bases, with 18 bases spanning the gap. CDR1 is SNHLY and CDR2 is FYNNEI in the germline V gene. The CDR3 has 15 amino acids. The CDR3 protein is CASSPKGFNGETQYF. The CDR3 coding sequence is TGTGCCAGCAGTCCGAAGGGCTTCAATGGGGAGACCCAGTACTTC.

This clonotype occurred many times. The chain uses TRBV28 and TRBJ2-3; 9 bases align to TRBD2. Per the germline V gene, CDR1 is MDHEN and CDR2 is SYDVKM. CDR3 length: 16 residues. V lost 5 bases and J lost 5; bases outside the gene matches: 11. The CDR3 loop reads CASSVPGRGGGDTQYF. The CDR3 DNA sequence: TGTGCCAGCAGTGTCCCGGGGCGGGGGGGAGGAGATACGCAGTATTTT.

This clonotype showed up many times. The V gene is TRBV12-3 or TRBV12-4, the J gene TRBJ2-3, with a weak D call TRBD2 (6 bases). V was pared by 3 bases and J by 1 base, with 8 bases between. The CDR3 covers 14 residues. CDR3 loop: CASSLWEGTDTQYF. CDR3 nucleotide sequence: TGTGCCAGCAGTTTGTGGGAGGGCACAGATACGCAGTATTTT.

The chain is built from TRBV5-5 and TRBJ2-7; D ambiguous. The CDR3 runs 15 residues. Trimming pared 4 bases from V and 4 bases from J, leaving 18 bases between. CDR1 and CDR2 (germline): SGHKS, YYEKEE (reference sequence). CDR3 amino acids: CASSQAPRSLYEQYF. In nucleotides, the CDR3 is TGTGCCAGCAGCCAAGCCCCCAGGTCTTTATACGAGCAGTACTTC.

V and J are TRBV5-1 and TRBJ2-1, with D possibly being TRBD1 (6 bases). The germline V gene has CDR1 SGHRS and CDR2 YFSETQ. The V end was cut by 4 bases, the J end by 0 bases, with 11 bases between. CDR3 length equals 15 residues. Here the CDR3 DNA reads TGCGCCAGCAGCATGGGGGCAGGCTCCTACAATGAGCAGTTCTTC. Translated: CASSMGAGSYNEQFF. The full variable domain, its missing parts supplied by reference TRBV5-1 and TRBJ2-1, is KAGVTQTPRYLIKTRGQQVTLSCSPISGHRSVSWYQQTPGQGLQFLFEYFSETQRNKGNFPGRFSGRQFSNSRSEMNVSTLELGDSALYLCASSMGAGSYNEQFFGPGTRLTVL.

The V and J genes are TRBV30 and TRBJ2-1; 7 nucleotides agree with TRBD1. The germline V gene encodes CDR1 GTSNPN and CDR2 SVGIG (reference sequence). V dropped 0 bases and J dropped 5; count of bases not matched to a gene: 1. CDR3 size: 13 residues. CDR3 protein: CAWSVGQDNEQFF. CDR3 nucleotides: TGTGCCTGGAGTGTAGGACAGGACAATGAGCAGTTCTTC.

The V call is TRBV2, the J call TRBJ1-5, with a possible D match to TRBD1 (5 bases). The germline V and J ends were trimmed by 1 base and 7 bases, with 11 bases remaining between them. The CDR3 has 14 amino acids. Per germline, CDR1 SNHLY and CDR2 FYNNEI. CDR3 sequence (DNA): TGTGCCAGCAGTGAAGTGGGGGTTGGACAGCCCCAGCATTTT. Translated, it gives CASSEVGVGQPQHF.

The chain carries TRBV7-9 and TRBJ1-1, with a weak D call TRBD1 (6 bases). With 7 bases removed from V and 6 bases from J, the gap between germline ends came to 21 bases. Per the germline V gene, CDR1 is SEHNR and CDR2 is FQNEAQ (reference sequence). The CDR3 consists of 15 residues. The CDR3 region has the DNA TGTGCCAGCACCTCGGGGGGGGGGCGAAGCGCTGAAGCTTTCTTT. Protein sequence: CASTSGGGRSAEAFF.

The chain recombines TRBV11-2 with TRBJ2-7; 9 bases are shared with TRBD1. The CDR3 has 16 amino acids. Germline CDR1 SGHAT, CDR2 FQNNGV. With V trimmed by 6 bases and J by 0 bases, 9 bases remained unmatched. The CDR3, as DNA: TGTGCCAGCAGACACATCGGACAGGGGAGCTCCTACGAGCAGTACTTC. It encodes CASRHIGQGSSYEQYF. The full variable domain, its missing parts supplied by reference TRBV11-2 and TRBJ2-7, is EAGVAQSPRYKIIEKRQSVAFWCNPISGHATLYWYQQILGQGPKLLIQFQNNGVVDDSQLPKDRFSAERLKGVDSTLKIQPAKLEDSAVYLCASRHIGQGSSYEQYFGPGTRLTVT.

This clonotype was found a few times. V usage is TRBV20-1 and J usage is TRBJ2-7; 9 nucleotides match TRBD1. This CDR3 contains 15 residues. The V gene end was trimmed by 4 bases and the J gene end by 0 bases; junction bases not matched to a gene: 7. Germline lookup yields CDR1 DFQATT and CDR2 SNEGSKA (reference sequence). CDR3 residues: CSANPRTGVSYEQYF. As DNA, the CDR3 is TGCAGTGCTAACCCTCGGACAGGGGTCTCCTACGAGCAGTACTTC.

The table lists this clonotype with many counts. This chain links TRBV7-2 with TRBJ1-5; D remains unclear. CDR1 is SGHTA and CDR2 is FQGNSA in the germline V gene. V shed 5 bases and J shed 3 bases, with 17 bases lying between them. The CDR3 length is 16 residues. CDR3 region: CASSQSGGTYNQPQHF. The CDR3 bases are TGTGCCAGCAGCCAAAGTGGAGGAACGTACAATCAGCCCCAGCATTTT.

This clonotype was found many times. The J gene is TRBJ2-1, the V gene TRBV2; 7 bases are shared with TRBD2. The CDR3 length is 13 residues. V shed 4 bases and J 12 bases; nucleotides not matched to a gene: 9. Germline lookup yields CDR1 SNHLY and CDR2 FYNNEI. CDR3 loop: CASSVGLVLRQFF. CDR3 in DNA: TGTGCCAGCAGTGTCGGACTAGTACTTCGGCAGTTCTTC.

This clonotype was observed many times. The chain recombines TRBV7-2 with TRBJ1-1, with D perhaps matching TRBD1 (5 bases). The V end lost 2 bases, the J end lost 1 base, and 8 bases lay between the germline ends. This CDR3 spans 14 amino acids. Germline CDR1 is SGHTA and CDR2 is FQGNSA. DNA for the CDR3: TGTGCCAGCAGCTTAAGGCAGGGGAACACTGAAGCTTTCTTT. It yields the protein CASSLRQGNTEAFF.

The J gene is TRBJ2-7, the V gene TRBV25-1; 14 nucleotides match TRBD2. Germline lookup yields CDR1 MGHDK and CDR2 SYGVNS. This CDR3 has 17 amino acids. V was clipped by 4 bases and J by 6 bases; unmatched bases: 11. The CDR3 spells CASSAIPGTSGSAEQYF. In nucleotides, the CDR3 is TGTGCCAGCAGTGCCATCCCCGGGACTAGCGGGAGTGCCGAGCAGTACTTC.

The chain combines TRBV7-9 with TRBJ2-1; D gene ambiguous. Germline CDR1 reads SEHNR; CDR2 reads FQNEAQ (reference sequence). V lost 2 bases to trimming and J lost 8 bases, with 10 bases between them. The CDR3 consists of 13 residues. Here the CDR3 DNA reads TGTGCCAGCAGCTTATGGGCCGTCGATGAGCAGTTCTTC. Its protein product is CASSLWAVDEQFF.

V and J are TRBV12-3 or TRBV12-4 and TRBJ1-4; 8 bases fit TRBD1. V gave up 4 bases and J gave up 6 bases; unmatched junction bases: 1. The CDR3 runs 13 residues. The CDR3 DNA follows: TGTGCCAGCAGTTACAGGGGGGATGAAAAACTGTTTTTT. Amino acids: CASSYRGDEKLFF.

This clonotype was seen repeatedly, ten times or more. The V call is TRBV7-2, the J call TRBJ1-1; D gene ambiguous. CDR3 size: 13 residues. V was pared by 0 bases and J by 11 bases, with 13 bases between. Germline-derived CDR1 and CDR2 are SGHTA and FQGNSA. The CDR3 loop is CASSLAGGLDAFF. The CDR3 coding sequence is TGTGCCAGCAGCTTAGCGGGAGGGCTGGACGCTTTCTTT. The full variable domain, in which reference TRBV7-2 and TRBJ1-1 provide the parts outside the CDR3, is GAGVSQSPSNKVTEKGKDVELRCDPISGHTALYWYRQSLGQGLEFLIYFQGNSAPDKSGLPSDRFSAERTGGSVSTLTIQRTQQEDSAVYLCASSLAGGLDAFFGQGTRLTVV.

This rearrangement joins TRBV7-3 to TRBJ2-1; a weak D match, TRBD1 (7 bases). Germline assignment: CDR1 SGHTA and CDR2 FQGTGA. CDR3 size: 16 residues. Trimming shortened V by 5 bases and J by 9 bases, and 23 bases separated the two germline ends. The CDR3 DNA follows: TGTGCCAGCAGCAACCCCTTGGGCAGGGGGGTCGGTGAGCAGTTCTTC. Translated, it gives CASSNPLGRGVGEQFF.

In this sample, this clonotype turned up a few times. The chain links TRBV6-5 to TRBJ1-1; D possibly corresponds to TRBD1 (5 bases). Trimming removed 2 bases at V and 4 bases at J, with 11 bases between. This CDR3 comprises 14 residues. The germline V gene encodes CDR1 MNHEY and CDR2 SVGAGI. CDR3 bases: TGTGCCAGCAGTTACAGGGGCCAGGGCACTGAAGCTTTCTTT. Residues: CASSYRGQGTEAFF.

This clonotype was picked up a small number of times. The V call is TRBV7-8, the J call TRBJ1-6; perhaps TRBD1 as D (5 bases). Per the germline V gene, CDR1 is SGHVS and CDR2 is FQNEAQ. CDR3 length: 14 residues. Trimming pared 3 bases from V and 4 bases from J, leaving 7 bases between. In DNA form, the CDR3 reads TGTGCCAGCAGCTTGGGGGGATATAATTCACCCCTCCACTTT. Encoded protein: CASSLGGYNSPLHF. The full variable domain, with the rest looked up from reference TRBV7-8 and TRBJ1-6, is GAGVSQSPRYKVAKRGQDVALRCDPISGHVSLFWYQQALGQGPEFLTYFQNEAQLDKSGLPSDRFFAERPEGSVSTLKIQRTQQEDSAVYLCASSLGGYNSPLHFGNGTRLTVT.

CDR3 in amino acids: CASSLFPKDNEQFF. For the CDR3, the DNA is TGTGCCAGCAGTTTATTCCCAAAGGACAATGAGCAGTTCTTC. The chain couples TRBV28 to TRBJ2-1; D is unresolved. There are 14 residues in the CDR3. In germline, CDR1 is MDHEN, CDR2 SYDVKM. The V gene lost 1 base and the J gene lost 5 bases, with 9 bases spanning the gap.

This clonotype was found many times. The chain carries TRBV7-8 and TRBJ1-5; D perhaps matches TRBD1 (6 bases). Trimming cost V 5 bases and J 7 bases, with 21 bases left between them. Germline V gene sequence: CDR1 SGHVS, CDR2 FQNEAQ. This CDR3 contains 16 residues. CDR3 nucleotide sequence: TGTGCCAGCAGCCCTAGGGGGGGGGCCGACGGCCAGCCCCAGCATTTT. This sequence encodes CASSPRGGADGQPQHF.

The table lists this clonotype with many counts. This chain uses TRBV6-6 with TRBJ2-3, with 8 bases fitting TRBD1. The CDR3 has 15 amino acids. The V gene end was trimmed by 5 bases and the J gene end by 4 bases; junction bases not matched to a gene: 8. Germline V gives CDR1 MNHNY, CDR2 SVGAGI (reference sequence). CDR3 DNA sequence: TGTGCCAGCAGTCAACAGGGGGACGGCGCAGATACGCAGTATTTT. Residues: CASSQQGDGADTQYF.

The chain is built from TRBV19 and TRBJ2-3; 8 bases fit TRBD1. V gave up 1 base and J gave up 1 base; unmatched junction bases: 4. This CDR3 comprises 16 residues. Germline CDR1 and CDR2: LNHDA and SQIVND (reference sequence). The CDR3 nucleotides are TGTGCCAGTAGTATAGGTCGACAGGGGCGCACAGATACGCAGTATTTT. Translated, it gives CASSIGRQGRTDTQYF.

This clonotype has ten or more counts. The chain combines TRBV12-3 or TRBV12-4 with TRBJ2-7; possibly TRBD2 for D (7 bases). The V gene lost 8 bases and the J gene lost 6 bases, with 20 bases spanning the gap. The CDR3 has 14 amino acids. The CDR3 sequence is CASVTGGASPEQYF. In DNA form, the CDR3 reads TGTGCCAGCGTGACGGGGGGCGCATCCCCCGAGCAGTACTTC.